Below, 29 T cell receptor beta chains from the same sample are listed, as sequenced in a study of spatial heterogeneity in lung cancer. TCRdb processed the 5' RACE reads anew with MiXCR; each CDR3 protein has one entry. The sample has approximately 50,000 distinct CDR3 sequences; less than 9% are singletons. Time point meaning: blood at routine non-recurrence follow-up after resection. Sequencing covered unsorted whole RNA taken from tumor, nontumor lung or frozen PBMC. The specimen was PBMCs, collected at follow-up. Source of these receptors: a female donor with early-stage non-small cell lung cancer.

This clonotype was seen a handful of times. This chain connects TRBV6-5 to TRBJ2-7, with TRBD2 identical over 13 bases. The CDR3 has 17 amino acids. The germline V gene has CDR1 MNHEY and CDR2 SVGAGI. V trimming: 2 bases; J trimming: 2 bases; junction bases outside the gene matches: 6. As DNA, the CDR3 is TGTGCCAGCAGTTACACCTGGACTAGCGGGGGAGCCTACGAGCAGTACTTC. Translation gives CASSYTWTSGGAYEQYF.

The sample holds a few counts of this clonotype. The rearrangement uses TRBV9 and TRBJ2-3; D not certain. The germline gives CDR1 SGDLS, CDR2 YYNGEE. V was shortened by 4 bases and J by 3 bases, with 12 bases between the two germline ends. The CDR3 extends over 14 amino acids. The chain's CDR3 is CASSPAKETDTQYF. CDR3 sequence (DNA): TGTGCCAGCAGCCCGGCGAAGGAGACAGATACGCAGTATTTT.

J is TRBJ1-3 and V is TRBV12-3 or TRBV12-4; possibly TRBD1 for D (5 bases). The CDR3 runs 14 residues. Trimming stripped 7 bases from V and 2 bases from J, with 12 bases between. CDR3 amino acids: CASIDRDAGNTIYF. As DNA, the CDR3 is TGTGCCAGCATCGACAGAGACGCTGGAAACACCATATATTTT.

This clonotype has at least ten counts. The V and J genes are TRBV5-4 and TRBJ1-1; TRBD1 agrees at 8 bases. With V trimmed by 4 bases and J by 3 bases, 14 bases remained unmatched. This CDR3 contains 17 residues. CDR1 SGHNT and CDR2 YYREEE come from the germline V gene (reference sequence). CDR3 nucleotide sequence: TGTGCCAGCAGCCCAATTACAGGGGGATCCGGGGACACTGAAGCTTTCTTT. It translates to CASSPITGGSGDTEAFF.

This clonotype has at least ten counts. The J gene is TRBJ2-5, the V gene TRBV5-1; D is perhaps TRBD2 (5 bases). V was shortened by 3 bases and J by 1 base, with 10 bases between the two germline ends. This CDR3 contains 14 residues. From germline, CDR1 is SGHRS and CDR2 YFSETQ. This chain's CDR3 is CASSSNSGQETQYF. The CDR3 DNA sequence: TGCGCCAGCAGCTCAAACAGCGGCCAAGAGACCCAGTACTTC.

This clonotype was recorded many times. The V and J genes are TRBV5-4 and TRBJ1-1; TRBD1 is a possible D gene (5 bases). The germline CDR1 and CDR2 sequences are SGHNT and YYREEE (reference sequence). The CDR3 totals 17 residues. Trimming took off 4 bases at V and 0 bases at J, with 19 bases between the two ends. In DNA form, the CDR3 reads TGTGCCAGCAGCCTGTTTCTAGGGGCCGAGGTGAACACTGAAGCTTTCTTT. Translated, it gives CASSLFLGAEVNTEAFF.

This clonotype occurred many times. This chain connects TRBV14 to TRBJ2-1; 7 positions match TRBD2. After removal of 2 bases from V and 4 bases from J, the junction contained 5 bases not matched to a gene. The CDR3 length is 15 residues. CDR1 is SGHDN, CDR2 FVKESK, per germline. The CDR3: CASSQQGGGYNEQFF. The CDR3 nucleotides are TGTGCCAGCAGCCAACAGGGCGGGGGTTACAATGAGCAGTTCTTC.

This clonotype came up many times. The chain couples TRBV29-1 to TRBJ2-7; D not certain. V lost 5 bases and J 3 bases, leaving 11 bases between the germline ends. The germline V gene has CDR1 SQVTM and CDR2 ANQGSEA. The CDR3 totals 12 residues. CDR3 bases: TGCAGCGTTAGAGAAGCTGGCTACGAGCAGTACTTC. Translation gives CSVREAGYEQYF.

This clonotype was recorded a few times. J is TRBJ2-7 and V is TRBV5-1, with TRBD1 matching 10 bases. Germline V gene lookup returns CDR1 SGHRS and CDR2 YFSETQ. CDR3 length: 15 amino acids. The V segment lost 0 bases and the J segment 6 bases; nucleotides outside the gene matches: 6. The CDR3 protein is CASSLGLTGGGEQYF. The CDR3 DNA reads TGCGCCAGCAGCTTGGGGCTGACAGGGGGCGGCGAGCAGTACTTC.

V gene TRBV3-1 combines with J gene TRBJ2-7; the match to TRBD2 covers 10 bases. V was clipped by 4 bases and J by 7 bases; unmatched bases: 10. The CDR3 contains 15 residues. Germline CDR1 is LGHDT and CDR2 is YNNKEL (reference sequence). The CDR3 DNA reads TGTGCCAGCAGCCCCTCGGAGCGGGGGGGCGGGGAGCAGTACTTC. Amino acids: CASSPSERGGGEQYF.

The count of this clonotype is one. At one end, the junction sequence differs from germline, possibly due to a read error. The chain links TRBV20-1 to TRBJ2-1, with D maybe TRBD1 (6 bases). The CDR3 runs to 14 residues. Germline V gene sequence: CDR1 DFQATT, CDR2 SNEGSKA (reference sequence). The CDR3 DNA is TGCAGTGCTACCCCCGGGACAACCAACAATAAGCAGTTCTTC. Its protein product is CSATPGTTNNKQFF.

This clonotype was detected many times. The junction and the germline gene differ at one end; a read error may be behind it. The chain combines TRBV29-1 with TRBJ1-2, with a possible D match to TRBD1 (6 bases). Germline V CDR1 and CDR2: SQVTM, ANQGSEA. CDR3 length equals 12 residues. The DNA for the CDR3 is TGCAGCGTTGATCGGGACATGGGTTCTGCCCCCTTC. This codes for CSVDRDMGSAPF.

This clonotype was detected ten times or more. V usage is TRBV6-5 and J usage is TRBJ1-5; D call uncertain. Trimming removed 6 bases at V and 0 bases at J, with 15 bases between. CDR3 length: 16 amino acids. Germline CDR1 is MNHEY and CDR2 is SVGAGI. The CDR3 bases are TGTGCCAGCAGCGTATTTGGCAGTAATAGCAATCAGCCCCAGCATTTT. Protein sequence: CASSVFGSNSNQPQHF.

This clonotype was counted ten times or more. The chain uses TRBV29-1 and TRBJ2-7; 8 bases are shared with TRBD1. The germline gives CDR1 SQVTM, CDR2 ANQGSEA. With 6 bases clipped from V and 2 bases from J, the junction kept 12 bases outside the gene matches. The CDR3 spans 15 residues. In DNA form, the CDR3 reads TGCAGCGTGAAACCGACAGGGGATAGGGCCTACGAGCAGTACTTC. This gives the protein CSVKPTGDRAYEQYF.

This sequence joins TRBV7-9 and TRBJ2-7; TRBD1 matches 7 bases. The CDR3 is 14 amino acids. Germline V gene data show CDR1 as SEHNR and CDR2 as FQNEAQ (reference sequence). The V segment lost 3 bases and the J segment 7 bases; nucleotides outside the gene matches: 9. This CDR3 reads CASSFPDRPGEQYF. CDR3 bases: TGTGCCAGCAGCTTCCCGGACAGGCCCGGAGAGCAGTACTTC.

This clonotype was seen ten or more times. The chain carries TRBV2 and TRBJ2-3, with 7 bases lining up with TRBD2. This CDR3 is built from 15 residues. Looked up from germline, CDR1 is SNHLY and CDR2 is FYNNEI. With 4 bases clipped from V and 1 base from J, the junction kept 5 bases outside the gene matches. CDR3 nucleotide sequence: TGTGCCAGCAGTGGCGCTAGCGGTGGCACAGATACGCAGTATTTT. Its protein is CASSGASGGTDTQYF.

This clonotype was seen many times. CDR3 nucleotide sequence: TGCGCCAGCAGCTCGCCCGGGACTAGCGGGGCGAGCTCCTACAATGAGCAGTTCTTC. Protein product: CASSSPGTSGASSYNEQFF. V usage is TRBV5-1 and J usage is TRBJ2-1, with 13 bases aligning to TRBD2. The CDR3 is 19 residues long. Germline trimming cut 3 bases from V and 0 bases from J; bases unmatched to any gene: 9. The germline gives CDR1 SGHRS, CDR2 YFSETQ.

This clonotype was counted many times. The rearrangement links TRBV18 to TRBJ2-7; 7 nucleotides match TRBD1. CDR1 is KGHSH and CDR2 is LQKENI in the germline V gene. The V and J ends lost 5 bases and 6 bases, in that order; junction bases with no gene match: 10. The CDR3 loop spans 14 amino acids. The CDR3 DNA reads as TGTGCCAGCTCAACCGTTCCCGGACAGGTCGAGCAGTACTTC. It codes for CASSTVPGQVEQYF.

This clonotype was picked up a small number of times. This chain uses TRBV27 with TRBJ1-1; 10 nucleotides line up with TRBD1. V was clipped by 6 bases and J by 3 bases; unmatched bases: 1. Germline CDR1 and CDR2: MNHEY and SMNVEV (reference sequence). The CDR3 loop spans 13 amino acids. The CDR3: CASRGQGDTEAFF. CDR3 in DNA: TGTGCCAGCAGAGGACAGGGGGACACTGAAGCTTTCTTT.

The chain recombines TRBV20-1 with TRBJ1-5; no clear D gene. Trimming removed 3 bases at V and 1 base at J, with 13 bases between. The germline CDR1 and CDR2 sequences are DFQATT and SNEGSKA (reference sequence). This CDR3 contains 15 residues. The CDR3 spells CSASFNLKSNQPQHF. The CDR3 DNA sequence: TGCAGTGCTAGCTTCAACTTGAAAAGCAATCAGCCCCAGCATTTT.

This clonotype was observed many times. V and J are TRBV7-3 and TRBJ2-5; a possible D gene is TRBD2 (7 bases). Between the trimmed V and J ends, which lost 0 bases and 5 bases, there was a span of 13 bases. The CDR3 covers 15 residues. The germline V gene has CDR1 SGHTA and CDR2 FQGTGA. CDR3 region: CASSLTGGLRETQYF. The CDR3 region has the DNA TGTGCCAGCAGCTTAACGGGGGGGCTGCGGGAGACCCAGTACTTC.

The chain has TRBV5-1 and TRBJ2-3; TRBD2 agrees at 10 bases. With 2 bases clipped from V and 2 bases from J, the junction kept 2 bases outside the gene matches. This CDR3 region has 15 residues. Germline CDR1 reads SGHRS; CDR2 reads YFSETQ. The CDR3 here is CASSFSGGPTDTQYF. CDR3 sequence (DNA): TGCGCCAGCAGCTTTAGCGGGGGGCCCACAGATACGCAGTATTTT.

This clonotype was counted a few times. This chain connects TRBV6-2 or TRBV6-3 to TRBJ2-7; 11 nucleotides align to TRBD2. The CDR3 loop spans 16 amino acids. Germline loops: CDR1 MNHEY, CDR2 SVGEGT. The V gene end was trimmed by 7 bases and the J gene end by 4 bases; junction bases not matched to a gene: 12. CDR3 in amino acids: CASNLAATSGIYEQYF. CDR3 sequence (DNA): TGTGCCAGCAATCTCGCCGCGACTAGCGGGATTTACGAGCAGTACTTC.

V is TRBV5-1 and J is TRBJ2-5, with D tentatively TRBD2 (5 bases). This CDR3 comprises 13 residues. The V end lost 4 bases, the J end lost 4 bases, and 11 bases lay between the germline ends. CDR1 and CDR2 from the germline V gene are SGHRS and YFSETQ. Written as DNA, the CDR3 is TGCGCCAGCAGCGCGGACCGGGGAGAGACCCAGTACTTC. Its protein is CASSADRGETQYF.

In regard to this clonotype: A much larger clone is a single base away; this may be a read error. V usage is TRBV7-2 and J usage is TRBJ2-3; D unclear. Germline loops: CDR1 SGHTA, CDR2 FQGNSA. The CDR3 contains 13 residues. V was clipped by 5 bases and J by 7 bases, with 13 bases between them. CDR3 protein: CASSPNSNYTQYF. CDR3 nucleotide sequence: TGTGCCAGCAGCCCGAACTCCAATTATACGCAGTATTTT.

The table lists this clonotype with a few counts. V is TRBV6-1 and J is TRBJ1-1; no clear D. The CDR3 is made up of 15 amino acids. The V end lost 5 bases, the J end lost 1 base, and 14 bases lay between the germline ends. Germline-derived CDR1 and CDR2 are MNHNS and SASEGT. For the CDR3, the DNA is TGTGCCAGCAGTCCGTACCTAACCCAGAACACTGAAGCTTTCTTT. Translation gives CASSPYLTQNTEAFF.

Many counts were recorded for this clonotype. The rearrangement links TRBV20-1 to TRBJ2-3; D remains unclear. Trimming left V 4 bases short and J 5 bases short, with 10 bases between. The germline V gene encodes CDR1 DFQATT and CDR2 SNEGSKA (reference sequence). The CDR3 sequence is 12 residues long. DNA for the CDR3: TGCAGTGCTATACCGGACGGAGATACGCAGTATTTT. It encodes CSAIPDGDTQYF.

This clonotype was observed a handful of times. The chain joins TRBV7-2 to TRBJ2-5; weak D call: TRBD2 (6 bases). From germline, CDR1 is SGHTA and CDR2 FQGNSA. The CDR3 is 13 amino acids. V lost 5 bases, J lost 1 base, and 8 bases lay in between. CDR3 DNA sequence: TGTGCCAGCAGCGCGGGACTCCAAGAGACCCAGTACTTC. Encoded protein: CASSAGLQETQYF.

This clonotype was seen ten or more times. The CDR3 DNA reads TGTGCCAGCAGTTATCCAGCGGGCGGGCGAGCCGATACGCAGTATTTT. This translates into CASSYPAGGRADTQYF. The chain recombines TRBV6-2 or TRBV6-3 with TRBJ2-3, with a tentative D call TRBD2 (6 bases). The germline gives CDR1 MNHEY, CDR2 SVGEGT. CDR3 length equals 16 residues. Trimming shortened V by 3 bases and J by 6 bases, and 19 bases separated the two germline ends.